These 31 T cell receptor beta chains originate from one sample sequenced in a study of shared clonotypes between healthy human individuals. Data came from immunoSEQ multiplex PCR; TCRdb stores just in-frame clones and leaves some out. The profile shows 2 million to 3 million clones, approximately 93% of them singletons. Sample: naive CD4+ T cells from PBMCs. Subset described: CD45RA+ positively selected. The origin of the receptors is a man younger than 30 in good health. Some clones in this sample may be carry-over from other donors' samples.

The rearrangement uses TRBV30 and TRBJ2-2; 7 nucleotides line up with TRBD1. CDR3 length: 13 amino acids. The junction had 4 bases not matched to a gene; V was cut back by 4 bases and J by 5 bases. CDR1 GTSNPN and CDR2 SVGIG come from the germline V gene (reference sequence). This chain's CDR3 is CAWTGQQTGELFF. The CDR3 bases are TGTGCCTGGACGGGACAGCAGACCGGGGAGCTGTTTTTT.

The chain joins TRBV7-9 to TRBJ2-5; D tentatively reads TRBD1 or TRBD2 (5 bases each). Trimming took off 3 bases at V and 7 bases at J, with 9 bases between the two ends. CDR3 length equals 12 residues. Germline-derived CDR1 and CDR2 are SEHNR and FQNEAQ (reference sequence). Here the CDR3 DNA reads TGTGCCAGCAGCTTGGGGGATGGGACCCAGTACTTC. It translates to CASSLGDGTQYF. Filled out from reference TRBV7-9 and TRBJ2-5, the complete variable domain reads DTGVSQNPRHKITKRGQNVTFRCDPISEHNRLYWYRQTLGQGPEFLTYFQNEAQLEKSRLLSDRFSAERPKGSFSTLEIQRTEQGDSAMYLCASSLGDGTQYFGPGTRLLVL.

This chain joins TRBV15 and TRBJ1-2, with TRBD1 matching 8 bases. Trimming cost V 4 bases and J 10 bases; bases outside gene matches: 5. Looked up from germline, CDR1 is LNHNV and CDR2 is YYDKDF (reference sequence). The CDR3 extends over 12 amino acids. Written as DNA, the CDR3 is TGTGCCACCAGCACCGGACAGGGACCCTACACCTTC. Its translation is CATSTGQGPYTF.

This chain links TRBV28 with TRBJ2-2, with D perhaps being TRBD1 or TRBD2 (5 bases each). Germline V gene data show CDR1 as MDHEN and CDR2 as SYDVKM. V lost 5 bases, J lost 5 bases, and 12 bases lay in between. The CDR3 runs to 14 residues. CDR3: CASSGQGRTGELFF. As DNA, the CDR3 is TGTGCCAGCAGTGGGCAGGGACGGACCGGGGAGCTGTTTTTT.

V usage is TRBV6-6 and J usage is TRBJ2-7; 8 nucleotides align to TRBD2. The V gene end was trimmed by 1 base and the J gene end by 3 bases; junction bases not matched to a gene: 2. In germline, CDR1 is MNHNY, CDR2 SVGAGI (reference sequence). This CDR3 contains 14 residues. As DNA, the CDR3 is TGTGCCAGCAGTTACTTCCGGGAGGGCTACGAGCAGTACTTC. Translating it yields CASSYFREGYEQYF.

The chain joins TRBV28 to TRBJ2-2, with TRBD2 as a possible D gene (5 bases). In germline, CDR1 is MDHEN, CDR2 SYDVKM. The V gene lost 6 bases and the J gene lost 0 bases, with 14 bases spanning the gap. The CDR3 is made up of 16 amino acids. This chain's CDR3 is CASRDSQLANTGELFF. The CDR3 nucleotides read TGTGCCAGCAGGGACTCCCAACTCGCGAACACCGGGGAGCTGTTTTTT.

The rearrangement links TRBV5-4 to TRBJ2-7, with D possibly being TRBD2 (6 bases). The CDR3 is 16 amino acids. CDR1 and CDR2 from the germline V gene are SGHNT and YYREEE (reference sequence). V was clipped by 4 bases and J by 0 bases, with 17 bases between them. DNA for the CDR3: TGTGCCAGCAGCACCCCCCTGGGGGGTGACTCCTACGAGCAGTACTTC. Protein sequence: CASSTPLGGDSYEQYF.

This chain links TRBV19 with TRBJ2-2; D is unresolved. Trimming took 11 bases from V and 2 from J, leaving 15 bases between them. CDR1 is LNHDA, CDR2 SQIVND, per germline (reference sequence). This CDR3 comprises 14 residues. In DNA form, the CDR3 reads TGTGCCTCCCCCGGGCCTTCAAACACCGGGGAGCTGTTTTTT. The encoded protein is CASPGPSNTGELFF.

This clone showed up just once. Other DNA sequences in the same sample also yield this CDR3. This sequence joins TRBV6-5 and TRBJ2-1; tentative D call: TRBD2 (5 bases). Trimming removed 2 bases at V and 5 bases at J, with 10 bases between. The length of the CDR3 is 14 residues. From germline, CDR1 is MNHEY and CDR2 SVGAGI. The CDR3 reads CASSYRGPDNEQFF. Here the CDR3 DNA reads TGTGCCAGCAGTTACCGAGGGCCGGACAATGAGCAGTTCTTC.

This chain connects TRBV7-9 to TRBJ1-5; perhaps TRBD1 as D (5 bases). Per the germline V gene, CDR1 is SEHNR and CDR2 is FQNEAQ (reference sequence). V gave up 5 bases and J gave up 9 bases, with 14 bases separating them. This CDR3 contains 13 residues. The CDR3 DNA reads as TGTGCCAGCAGCAGGGGTGAGGGTCGGCCCCAGCATTTT. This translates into CASSRGEGRPQHF.

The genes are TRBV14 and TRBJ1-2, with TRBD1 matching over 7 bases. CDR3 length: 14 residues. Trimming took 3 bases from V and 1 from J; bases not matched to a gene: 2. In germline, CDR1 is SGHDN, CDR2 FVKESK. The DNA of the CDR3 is TGTGCCAGCAGCCAGACAGGGATTAACTATGGCTACACCTTC. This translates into CASSQTGINYGYTF.

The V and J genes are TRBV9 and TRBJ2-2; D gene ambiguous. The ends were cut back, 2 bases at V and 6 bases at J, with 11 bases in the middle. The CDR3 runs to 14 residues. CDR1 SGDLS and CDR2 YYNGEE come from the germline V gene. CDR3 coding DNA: TGTGCCAGCAGCGTGGGTATTGGGCCCGGGGAGCTGTTTTTT. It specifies CASSVGIGPGELFF.

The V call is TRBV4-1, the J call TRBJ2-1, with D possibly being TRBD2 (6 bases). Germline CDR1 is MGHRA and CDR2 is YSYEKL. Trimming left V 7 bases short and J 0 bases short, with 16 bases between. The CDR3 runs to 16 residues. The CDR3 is CASMRVAVSSYNEQFF. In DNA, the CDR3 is TGCGCCAGCATGCGGGTAGCGGTTAGCTCCTACAATGAGCAGTTCTTC.

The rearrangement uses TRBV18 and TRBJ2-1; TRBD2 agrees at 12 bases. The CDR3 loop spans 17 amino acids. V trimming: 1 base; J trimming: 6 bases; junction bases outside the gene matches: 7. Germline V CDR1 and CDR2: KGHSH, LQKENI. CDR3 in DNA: TGTGCCAGCTCACCACTGACTAGCGGGAGTAGTGGCAATGAGCAGTTCTTC. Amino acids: CASSPLTSGSSGNEQFF. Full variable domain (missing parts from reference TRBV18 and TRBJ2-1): NAGVMQNPRHLVRRRGQEARLRCSPMKGHSHVYWYRQLPEEGLKFMVYLQKENIIDESGMPKERFSAEFPKEGPSILRIQQVVRGDSAAYFCASSPLTSGSSGNEQFFGPGTRLTVL.

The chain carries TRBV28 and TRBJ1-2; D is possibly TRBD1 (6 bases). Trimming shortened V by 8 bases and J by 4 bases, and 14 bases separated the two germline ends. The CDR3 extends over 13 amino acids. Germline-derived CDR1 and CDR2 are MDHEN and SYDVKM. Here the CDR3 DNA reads TGTGCCAGCGCATTCAGGGGAATCTATGGCTACACCTTC. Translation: CASAFRGIYGYTF.

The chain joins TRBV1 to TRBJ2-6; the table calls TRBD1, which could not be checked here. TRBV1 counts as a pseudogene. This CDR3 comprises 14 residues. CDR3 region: CTVPGVGGANVLTF. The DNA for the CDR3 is TGCACCGTTCCAGGGGTCGGTGGGGCCAACGTCCTGACTTTC.

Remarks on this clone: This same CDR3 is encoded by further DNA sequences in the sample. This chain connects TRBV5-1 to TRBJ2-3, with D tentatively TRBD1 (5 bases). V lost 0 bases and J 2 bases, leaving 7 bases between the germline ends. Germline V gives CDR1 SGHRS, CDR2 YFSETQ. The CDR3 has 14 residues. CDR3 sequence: CASSLGQITDTQYF. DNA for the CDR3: TGCGCCAGCAGCTTGGGACAGATCACAGATACGCAGTATTTT.

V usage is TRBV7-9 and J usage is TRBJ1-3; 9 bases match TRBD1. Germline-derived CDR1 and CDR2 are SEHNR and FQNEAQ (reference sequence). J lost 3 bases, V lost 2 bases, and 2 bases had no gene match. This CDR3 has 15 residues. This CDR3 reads CASSLMGQGGNTIYF. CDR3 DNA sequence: TGTGCCAGCAGCTTAATGGGACAGGGTGGAAACACCATATATTTT.

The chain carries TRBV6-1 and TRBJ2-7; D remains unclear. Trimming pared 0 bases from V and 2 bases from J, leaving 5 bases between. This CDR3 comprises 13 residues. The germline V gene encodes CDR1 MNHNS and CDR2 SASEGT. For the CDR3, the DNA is TGTGCCAGCAGTGAAGCGCAGCCCTACGAGCAGTACTTC. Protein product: CASSEAQPYEQYF.

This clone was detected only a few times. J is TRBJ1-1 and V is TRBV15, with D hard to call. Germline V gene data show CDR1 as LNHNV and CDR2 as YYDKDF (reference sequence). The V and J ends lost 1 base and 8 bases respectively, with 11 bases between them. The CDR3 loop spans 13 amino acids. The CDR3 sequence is CATSRVVGREAFF. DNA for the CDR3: TGTGCCACCAGCAGAGTAGTGGGCAGGGAAGCTTTCTTT.

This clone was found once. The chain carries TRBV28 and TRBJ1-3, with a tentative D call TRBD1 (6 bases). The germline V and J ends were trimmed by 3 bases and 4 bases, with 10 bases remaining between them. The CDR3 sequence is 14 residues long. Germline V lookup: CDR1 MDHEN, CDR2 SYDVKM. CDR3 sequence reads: CASSFSGEGNTIYF. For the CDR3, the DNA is TGTGCCAGCAGTTTTTCAGGGGAGGGAAACACCATATATTTT.

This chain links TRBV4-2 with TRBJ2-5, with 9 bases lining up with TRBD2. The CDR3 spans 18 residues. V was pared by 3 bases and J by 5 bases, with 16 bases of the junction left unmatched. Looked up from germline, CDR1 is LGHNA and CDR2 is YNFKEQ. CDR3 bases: TGTGCCAGCAGCCATCCCAACGACGGCGGGAGGGCGGGTGAGACCCAGTACTTC. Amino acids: CASSHPNDGGRAGETQYF.

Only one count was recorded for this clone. In DNA form, the CDR3 reads TGCAGCGTAAAGCGGGGCATCGGCACAGATACGCAGTATTTT. Protein: CSVKRGIGTDTQYF. The chain is built from TRBV29-1 and TRBJ2-3; 7 bases map to TRBD2. V shed 6 bases and J 1 base; nucleotides not matched to a gene: 7. The CDR3 totals 14 residues. The germline V gene has CDR1 SQVTM and CDR2 ANQGSEA.

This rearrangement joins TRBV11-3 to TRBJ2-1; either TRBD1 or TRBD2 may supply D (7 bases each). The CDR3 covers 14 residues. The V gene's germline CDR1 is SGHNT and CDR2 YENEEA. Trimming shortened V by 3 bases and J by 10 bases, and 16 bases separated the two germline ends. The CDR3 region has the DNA TGTGCCAGCAGCTTCTCAGGGGGGGCCCAGGAGCAGTTCTTC. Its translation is CASSFSGGAQEQFF.

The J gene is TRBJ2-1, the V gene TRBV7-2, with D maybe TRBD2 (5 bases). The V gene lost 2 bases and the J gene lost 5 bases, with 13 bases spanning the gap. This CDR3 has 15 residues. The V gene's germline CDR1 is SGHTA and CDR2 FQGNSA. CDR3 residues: CASSLPGKANNEQFF. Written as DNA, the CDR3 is TGTGCCAGCAGCTTACCGGGAAAGGCCAACAATGAGCAGTTCTTC.

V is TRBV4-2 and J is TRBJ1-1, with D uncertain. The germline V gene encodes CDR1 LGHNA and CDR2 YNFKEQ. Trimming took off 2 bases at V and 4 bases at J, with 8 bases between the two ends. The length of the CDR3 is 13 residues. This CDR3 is CASSQTGVTEAFF. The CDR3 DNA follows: TGTGCCAGCAGCCAAACCGGAGTCACTGAAGCTTTCTTT.

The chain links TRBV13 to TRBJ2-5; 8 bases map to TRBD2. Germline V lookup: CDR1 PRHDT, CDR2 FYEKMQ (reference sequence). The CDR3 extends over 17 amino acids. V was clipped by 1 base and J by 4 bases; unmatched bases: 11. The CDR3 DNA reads TGTGCCAGCAGCTTAGTCCCCGGCAGGAGCGGGGGAGAGACCCAGTACTTC. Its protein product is CASSLVPGRSGGETQYF. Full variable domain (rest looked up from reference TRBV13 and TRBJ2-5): AAGVIQSPRHLIKEKRETATLKCYPIPRHDTVYWYQQGPGQDPQFLISFYEKMQSDKGSIPDRFSAQQFSDYHSELNMSSLELGDSALYFCASSLVPGRSGGETQYFGPGTRLLVL.

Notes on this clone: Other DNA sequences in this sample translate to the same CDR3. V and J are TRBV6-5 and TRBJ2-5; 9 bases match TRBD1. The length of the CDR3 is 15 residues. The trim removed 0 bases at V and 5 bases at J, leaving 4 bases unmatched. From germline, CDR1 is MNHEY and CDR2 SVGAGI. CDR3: CASSYSGQGGETQYF. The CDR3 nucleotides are TGTGCCAGCAGTTACTCGGGACAGGGTGGGGAGACCCAGTACTTC.

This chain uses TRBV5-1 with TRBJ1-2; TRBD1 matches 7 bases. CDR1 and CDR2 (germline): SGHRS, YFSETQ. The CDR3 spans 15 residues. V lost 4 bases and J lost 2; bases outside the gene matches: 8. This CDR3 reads CASSVSGTENYGYTF. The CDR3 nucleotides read TGCGCCAGCAGCGTGTCCGGGACAGAAAACTATGGCTACACCTTC.

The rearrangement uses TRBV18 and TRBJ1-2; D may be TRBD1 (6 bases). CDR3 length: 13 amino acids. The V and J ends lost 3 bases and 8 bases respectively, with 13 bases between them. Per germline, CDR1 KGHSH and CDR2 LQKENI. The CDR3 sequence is CASSPPGASGYTF. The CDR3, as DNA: TGTGCCAGCTCACCCCCGGGGGCCTCAGGCTACACCTTC.

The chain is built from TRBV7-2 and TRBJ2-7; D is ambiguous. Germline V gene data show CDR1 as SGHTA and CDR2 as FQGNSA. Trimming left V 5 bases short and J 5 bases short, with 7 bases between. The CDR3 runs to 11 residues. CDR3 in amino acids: CASSPMDEQYF. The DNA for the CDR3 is TGTGCCAGCAGCCCCATGGACGAGCAGTACTTC.